The rows below give T cell receptor beta chains drawn from one sample of a study of shared clonotypes between healthy human individuals. Method: immunoSEQ multiplex PCR; TCRdb's copy keeps in-frame clones and lacks some. Of hundreds of thousands of clones in the sample, 95% to 97% were seen once. The sample consisted of naive CD4+ T cells sorted from blood. Source of these receptors: a woman aged 25 to 39 in good health. The CDR3 runs from the conserved cysteine through the conserved F or W. The D gene is left open where the match is weak. The size field is filled for only some rows; it gives once, few, many or a size class.

J gene: TRBJ1-2
clone size: few
V gene: TRBV2
D gene: TRBD1
CDR3 DNA: TGTGCCAGCAGTGGTCAGGGGGCTGACTATGGCTACACCTTC
CDR3 protein: CASSGQGADYGYTF

J gene: TRBJ1-2
clone size: .
V gene: TRBV27
D gene: TRBD1
CDR3 DNA: TGTGCCAGCAGTCCAACCAGGGGGCGCAATTATGGCTACACCTTC
CDR3 protein: CASSPTRGRNYGYTF

J gene: TRBJ2-7
clone size: .
V gene: TRBV4-1
D gene: .
CDR3 DNA: TGCGCCAGCAGCCAGGGTCCCGGGAAGAACTACGAGCAGTACTTC
CDR3 protein: CASSQGPGKNYEQYF

J gene: TRBJ2-7
clone size: .
V gene: TRBV7-9
D gene: TRBD1
CDR3 DNA: TGTGCCAGCAGCTTAAGGGCCTTGGGTACAGGGGAAGTGGGGGAGCAGTACTTC
CDR3 protein: CASSLRALGTGEVGEQYF

J gene: TRBJ1-2
clone size: .
V gene: TRBV7-9
D gene: .
CDR3 DNA: TGTGCCAGCAGCTCCGAGAAGGAGCGCGGCTACACCTTC
CDR3 protein: CASSSEKERGYTF

J gene: TRBJ2-5
clone size: once
V gene: TRBV4-1
D gene: .
CDR3 DNA: TGCGCCAGCAGCCAAGTACATAGCGGAAAAGAGACCCAGTACTTC
CDR3 protein: CASSQVHSGKETQYF

J gene: TRBJ2-2
clone size: .
V gene: TRBV5-4
D gene: TRBD2
CDR3 DNA: TGTGCCAGCAGCTTGGCGGTCGCTAGCGGGACCGGGGAGCTGTTTTTT
CDR3 protein: CASSLAVASGTGELFF

J gene: TRBJ2-4
clone size: .
V gene: TRBV19
D gene: .
CDR3 DNA: TGTGCCAGTAGTTCCCAGGGTAGCGTCGAAAACATTCAGTACTTC
CDR3 protein: CASSSQGSVENIQYF

J gene: TRBJ1-4
clone size: .
V gene: TRBV15
D gene: .
CDR3 DNA: TGTGCCACCAGCAGAGACAAGTGGACATACAGAGATGAAAAACTGTTTTTT
CDR3 protein: CATSRDKWTYRDEKLFF

J gene: TRBJ1-2
clone size: .
V gene: TRBV6-6
D gene: .
CDR3 DNA: TGTGCCAGCAGCCTACGGGAGTACGGAGGCTACACCTTC
CDR3 protein: CASSLREYGGYTF

J gene: TRBJ2-3
clone size: .
V gene: TRBV6-5
D gene: .
CDR3 DNA: TGTGCCACCTCACCCGTAGGGGATAGCACAGATACGCAGTATTTT
CDR3 protein: CATSPVGDSTDTQYF

J gene: TRBJ1-2
clone size: .
V gene: TRBV2
D gene: .
CDR3 DNA: TGTGCCAGCAGTGAACGGGGGATCTATGGCTACACCTTC
CDR3 protein: CASSERGIYGYTF

J gene: TRBJ2-2
clone size: few
V gene: TRBV5-1
D gene: TRBD1
CDR3 DNA: TGCGCCAGCAGCCTAGACAGGGGAAGTTCCGGGGAGCTGTTTTTT
CDR3 protein: CASSLDRGSSGELFF

J gene: TRBJ2-7
clone size: .
V gene: TRBV5-1
D gene: TRBD1
CDR3 DNA: TGCGCCAGCAGCTTGAAGCCGGGACAGGGCTCCTACGAGCAGTACTTC
CDR3 protein: CASSLKPGQGSYEQYF

J gene: TRBJ2-7
clone size: .
V gene: TRBV4-1
D gene: TRBD2
CDR3 DNA: TGCGCCAGCAGCCAGAAGACTAGCGGTGTCCACGAGCAGTACTTC
CDR3 protein: CASSQKTSGVHEQYF

J gene: TRBJ1-2
clone size: .
V gene: TRBV2
D gene: .
CDR3 DNA: TGTGCCAGCAGTGAAGAAATGATGGGTGGCTACACCTTC
CDR3 protein: CASSEEMMGGYTF

J gene: TRBJ2-1
clone size: .
V gene: TRBV2
D gene: TRBD2
CDR3 DNA: TGTGCCAGCAAGCCGGGACTAGCGGGAGTTTCGGAGCAGTTCTTC
CDR3 protein: CASKPGLAGVSEQFF

J gene: TRBJ2-1
clone size: .
V gene: TRBV2
D gene: .
CDR3 DNA: TGTGCCAGCAGTGAAGGGCCTAACTACAATGAGCAGTTCTTC
CDR3 protein: CASSEGPNYNEQFF

J gene: TRBJ2-6
clone size: .
V gene: TRBV7-8
D gene: TRBD1
CDR3 DNA: TGTGCCAGCAGCCAGGTCCGGACAGGCGGCCTCTCTGGGGCCAACGTCCTGACTTTC
CDR3 protein: CASSQVRTGGLSGANVLTF

J gene: TRBJ1-2
clone size: .
V gene: TRBV28
D gene: .
CDR3 DNA: TGTGCCAGCAGTTTACCAGGAGCCTATGGCTACACCTTC
CDR3 protein: CASSLPGAYGYTF

J gene: TRBJ1-1
clone size: .
V gene: TRBV18
D gene: .
CDR3 DNA: TGTGCCAGCTCACCACCGGGAGGGATGAACACTGAAGCTTTCTTT
CDR3 protein: CASSPPGGMNTEAFF

J gene: TRBJ1-1
clone size: .
V gene: TRBV5-1
D gene: .
CDR3 DNA: TGCGCCAGCAGTCCAAGGGGCTCCACTGAAGCTTTCTTT
CDR3 protein: CASSPRGSTEAFF

J gene: TRBJ1-4
clone size: .
V gene: TRBV28
D gene: .
CDR3 DNA: TGTGCCAGCAGTTTATGGCCCCCGACAGGAGAGAATGAAAAACTGTTTTTT
CDR3 protein: CASSLWPPTGENEKLFF

J gene: TRBJ1-4
clone size: .
V gene: TRBV30
D gene: .
CDR3 DNA: TGTGCCTGGAGCGGGGAAAAACTGTTTTTT
CDR3 protein: CAWSGEKLFF

J gene: TRBJ1-4
clone size: .
V gene: TRBV28
D gene: .
CDR3 DNA: TGTGCCAGCAGTGGCAGAGGGAGAGCGGATGAAAAACTGTTTTTT
CDR3 protein: CASSGRGRADEKLFF

J gene: TRBJ2-7
clone size: .
V gene: TRBV10-3
D gene: TRBD2
CDR3 DNA: TGTGCCATCAGTGGGTCTAGCGGGAGTTACGAGCAGTACTTC
CDR3 protein: CAISGSSGSYEQYF

J gene: TRBJ2-7
clone size: .
V gene: TRBV11-2
D gene: TRBD2
CDR3 DNA: TGTGCCAGCACCAAGACTAGCGGGAGTTACGAGCAGTACTTC
CDR3 protein: CASTKTSGSYEQYF

J gene: TRBJ2-7
clone size: .
V gene: TRBV5-3
D gene: TRBD2
CDR3 DNA: TGTGCCAGAAGCGCGGGACACCTTAGCGGGAGGCTGCCCTACGAGCAGTACTTC
CDR3 protein: CARSAGHLSGRLPYEQYF

J gene: TRBJ2-3
clone size: .
V gene: TRBV10-2
D gene: TRBD2
CDR3 DNA: TGCGCCAGCAGTATGGGACTAACTAGCACAGATACGCAGTATTTT
CDR3 protein: CASSMGLTSTDTQYF